The clone carrying this TCR beta chain has a handful of counts. Its antigen is unknown. Sequencing used immunoSEQ multiplex PCR; TCRdb keeps in-frame clones, though not all of them. In the table there are 65,000 to 90,000 clones, under 95% of which are singletons. V lost 0 bases and J 0 bases, leaving 5 bases between the germline ends. Germline CDR1 reads GTSNPN; CDR2 reads SVGIG (reference sequence). The CDR3 consists of 13 residues. This entry is derived from a study of graft-versus-host responses after intestinal transplantation. Study-wide background: Each transplant was multivisceral, liver-intestinal, or isolated intestinal. The whole recipient group had anti-thymocyte globulin induction followed by tacrolimus and steroids for two to four years. Findings and caveats of the study: The authors found GvH clones in recipient marrow, some appearing first in ileum or blood.

This chain connects TRBV30 to TRBJ1-1, with unresolved D. The TCR sequence derives from a human donor who was the organ donor for an intestinal transplant. Source: unstimulated CD8+ T cells sorted from spleen or lymph node cells, taken before transplant. The CDR3: CAWSVLLNTEAFF. DNA for the CDR3: TGTGCCTGGAGTGTACTACTGAACACTGAAGCTTTCTTT.